This TCR beta chain was found in a study of ipilimumab plus nivolumab after autologous stem cell transplantation. As regards this clone: Its target is unknown.

Clones were read by immunoSEQ multiplex PCR, and TCRdb kept only the in-frame ones, dropping some. Of tens of thousands of clones in the sample, 83% were seen once. Study results and limitations: TCR repertoire, Treg phenotype and gut microbiota reportedly support more study of this approach.

Germline V gene data show CDR1 as MNHNS and CDR2 as SASEGT. There are 15 residues in the CDR3. J lost 7 bases, V lost 4 bases, and 4 bases had no gene match. The sample here was PBMCs, taken in a trial of ipilimumab plus nivolumab as post-transplant consolidation. This clonotype originated in a male donor with diffuse large B-cell lymphoma. The chain couples TRBV6-1 to TRBJ2-1; TRBD2 aligns across 13 bases. CDR3 sequence (DNA): TGTGCCAGCAGTGCCGGACTAGCGGGGGTTAATGAGCAGTTCTTC. This gives the protein CASSAGLAGVNEQFF.